This is a list of T cell receptor beta chains from one sample in a study of shared clonotypes between healthy human individuals. Only in-frame clones appear in the TCRdb table, and some are missing; sequencing was by immunoSEQ multiplex PCR. Among about 2.2 million clones listed, roughly 91% were seen once. Sequencing was performed on naive CD8+ T cells from PBMCs. Receptor source: a young man in good health. Some clones in this sample may be carry-over from other donors' samples. Both conserved end residues are part of each CDR3. D genes are given only for firm matches. Rows give clone size only sometimes, using once, few, many, or a class for an expanded clone.

V gene	D gene	J gene	clone size	CDR3 DNA	CDR3 protein
TRBV9	TRBD2	TRBJ2-3	once	TGTGCCAGCAGCGTAGCGGGAGGGGACACAGATACGCAGTATTTT	CASSVAGGDTDTQYF
TRBV29-1	-	TRBJ2-1	-	TGCAGCGTTGTAGGACCGGATGACAATGAGCAGTTCTTC	CSVVGPDDNEQFF
TRBV7-9	TRBD2	TRBJ2-2	once	TGTGCCAGCAGGTCTACTAGCGTCACCGGGGAGCTGTTTTTT	CASRSTSVTGELFF
TRBV19	-	TRBJ1-2	-	TGTGCCAGTAGGGGGGATGCCTTTGGCTACACCTTC	CASRGDAFGYTF
TRBV28	-	TRBJ2-7	-	TGTGCCAGCAGTTTGGGGTCCCAGCCCTACGAGCAGTACTTC	CASSLGSQPYEQYF
TRBV9	-	TRBJ2-5	-	TGTGCCAGCAGCCCCCCGGGGGGCGGGAGAGAGACCCAGTACTTC	CASSPPGGGRETQYF
TRBV7-9	TRBD2	TRBJ2-2	-	TGTGCCAGCAGCTCCGGACTAGCGGGAGTCGGGGAGCTGTTTTTT	CASSSGLAGVGELFF
TRBV5-1	TRBD1	TRBJ1-1	once	TGCGCCAGCAGGAGGACAGGTGAAAACACTGAAGCTTTCTTT	CASRRTGENTEAFF
TRBV19	-	TRBJ2-7	-	TGTGCCAGTAGGGCTATAGGAATCTACGAGCAGTACTTC	CASRAIGIYEQYF
TRBV27	-	TRBJ2-1	-	TGTGCCAGCAGTTTAGCCCTCAGAAGCTCCTACAATGAGCAGTTCTTC	CASSLALRSSYNEQFF
TRBV5-1	-	TRBJ1-5	few	TGCGCCAGCAGCTTCGACGGGGCTAGCAATCAGCCCCAGCATTTT	CASSFDGASNQPQHF
TRBV21-1	-	TRBJ2-7	-	TGTGCCAGCAGCTGTCACCGGGACATAAGGGTCGAGCAGTACTTC	CASSCHRDIRVEQYF
TRBV9	TRBD2	TRBJ2-3	-	TGTGCCAGCAGCGCCCCCGTAGGCGGGGGGGAAGATACGCAGTATTTT	CASSAPVGGGEDTQYF
TRBV7-9	-	TRBJ2-7	-	TGTGCCAGCAGAGAGCGGGTAAGCTCCTACGAGCAGTACTTC	CASRERVSSYEQYF
TRBV19	-	TRBJ2-1	-	TGTGCCAGTAGTAGTGACCAATCGACGGGCAATGAGCAGTTCTTC	CASSSDQSTGNEQFF
TRBV28	-	TRBJ1-1	-	TGTGCCAGCAGTCCCCCGGGGGCGATCACTGAAGCTTTCTTT	CASSPPGAITEAFF
TRBV10-3	-	TRBJ2-1	-	TGTGCCATCAGGGGAGAGTACAATGAGCAGTTCTTC	CAIRGEYNEQFF
TRBV5-5	-	TRBJ2-7	-	TGTGCCAGCAGCTTTGACACCTCCTACGAGCAGTACTTC	CASSFDTSYEQYF
TRBV23-1	-	TRBJ1-1	-	TGCGCCAGCAGTCACTCATGGCCGGGGGCTGAAGCTTTCTTT	CASSHSWPGAEAFF
TRBV9	TRBD1	TRBJ2-7	-	TGTGCCAGCAGCGTAGGGGTCACCGGGACAGACGGCTACGAGCAGTACTTC	CASSVGVTGTDGYEQYF
TRBV11-2	-	TRBJ2-7	-	TGTGCCAGCAGCTTAGTCCCCCCGGGGTACGAGCAGTACTTC	CASSLVPPGYEQYF
TRBV27	-	TRBJ2-3	-	TGTGCCAGCAGGGGACGAAGACCTACGGGAGATACGCAGTATTTT	CASRGRRPTGDTQYF
TRBV29-1	TRBD1	TRBJ2-7	-	TGCAGCGTTGAACGACAGGGGAACCCCTACGAGCAGTACTTC	CSVERQGNPYEQYF
TRBV15	-	TRBJ2-1	-	TGTGCCACCAGCACTGGGAATGAGCAGTTCTTC	CATSTGNEQFF
TRBV4-2	-	TRBJ2-7	-	TGTGCCAGCAGCCCCCGGCTGCAGGGAGGTGAGCAGTACTTC	CASSPRLQGGEQYF
TRBV30	-	TRBJ2-2	-	TGTGCCTGGACCCGGGGCGCCGGCGGGGAGCTGTTTTTT	CAWTRGAGGELFF
TRBV27	TRBD2	TRBJ2-1	-	TGTGCCAGCAGTTTTTTAGCGGGAGGTTACAATGAGCAGTTCTTC	CASSFLAGGYNEQFF
TRBV7-9	TRBD1	TRBJ1-1	-	TGTGCCAGCAGCCCTCGGACAGGGAGGAAGGAGGACACTGAAGCTTTCTTT	CASSPRTGRKEDTEAFF